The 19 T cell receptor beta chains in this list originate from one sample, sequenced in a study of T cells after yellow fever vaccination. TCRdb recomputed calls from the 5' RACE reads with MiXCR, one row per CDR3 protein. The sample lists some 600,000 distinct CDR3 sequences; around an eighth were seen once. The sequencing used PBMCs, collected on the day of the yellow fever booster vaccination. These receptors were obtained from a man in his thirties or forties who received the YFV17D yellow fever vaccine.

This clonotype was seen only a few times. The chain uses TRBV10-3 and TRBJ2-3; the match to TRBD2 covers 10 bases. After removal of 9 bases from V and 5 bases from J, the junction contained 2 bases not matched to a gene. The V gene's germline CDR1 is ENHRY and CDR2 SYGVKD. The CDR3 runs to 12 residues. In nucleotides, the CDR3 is TGTGCCATTCGGACTAGCGGAGATACGCAGTATTTT. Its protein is CAIRTSGDTQYF.

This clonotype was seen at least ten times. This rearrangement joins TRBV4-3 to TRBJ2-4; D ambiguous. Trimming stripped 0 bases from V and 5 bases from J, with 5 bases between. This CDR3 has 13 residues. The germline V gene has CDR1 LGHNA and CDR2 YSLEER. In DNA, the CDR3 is TGCGCCAGCAGCCAAGAGAGTCAAAACATTCAGTACTTC. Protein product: CASSQESQNIQYF.

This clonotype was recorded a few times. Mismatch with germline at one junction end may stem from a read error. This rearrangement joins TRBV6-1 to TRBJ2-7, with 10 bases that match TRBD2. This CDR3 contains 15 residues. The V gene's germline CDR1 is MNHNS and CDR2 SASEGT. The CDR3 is CASSRFTSGNYGQYF. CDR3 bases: TGTGCCAGCAGTCGGTTTACTAGCGGGAACTACGGGCAGTACTTC.

The CDR3 region is CASSLAANSPLHF. In DNA, the CDR3 is TGCGCCAGCAGCTTGGCCGCTAATTCACCCCTCCACTTT. V usage is TRBV5-1 and J usage is TRBJ1-6; no definite D call. Germline values: CDR1 SGHRS, CDR2 YFSETQ. The V end lost 0 bases, the J end lost 6 bases, and 4 bases lay between the germline ends. There are 13 residues in the CDR3.

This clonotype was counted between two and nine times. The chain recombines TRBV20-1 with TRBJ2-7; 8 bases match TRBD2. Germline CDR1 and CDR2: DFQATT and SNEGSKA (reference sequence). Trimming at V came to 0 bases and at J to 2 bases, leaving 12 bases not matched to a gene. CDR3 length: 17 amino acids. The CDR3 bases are TGCAGTGCTAGAGATTTTATGGCGGGAGGCCAACCCTACGAGCAGTACTTC. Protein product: CSARDFMAGGQPYEQYF.

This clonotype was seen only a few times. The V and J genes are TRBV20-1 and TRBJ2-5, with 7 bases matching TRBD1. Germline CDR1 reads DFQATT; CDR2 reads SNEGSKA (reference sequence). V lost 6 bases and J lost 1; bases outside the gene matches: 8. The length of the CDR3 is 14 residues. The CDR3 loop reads CSAFRAGGQETQYF. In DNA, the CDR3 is TGCAGTGCCTTCCGGGCAGGGGGCCAAGAGACCCAGTACTTC.

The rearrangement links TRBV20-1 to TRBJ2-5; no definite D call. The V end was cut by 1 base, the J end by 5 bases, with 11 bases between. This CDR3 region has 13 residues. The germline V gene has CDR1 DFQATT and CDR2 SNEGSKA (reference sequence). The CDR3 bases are TGCAGTGCTAGAGGTGTCGCCTGGGAGACCCAGTACTTC. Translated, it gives CSARGVAWETQYF.

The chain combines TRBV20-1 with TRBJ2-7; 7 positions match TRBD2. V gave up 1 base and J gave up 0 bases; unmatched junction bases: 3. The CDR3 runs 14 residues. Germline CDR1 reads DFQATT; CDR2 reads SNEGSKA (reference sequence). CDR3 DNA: TGCAGTGCTAGAGCTAGCGGTCTCTCCTACGAGCAGTACTTC. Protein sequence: CSARASGLSYEQYF.

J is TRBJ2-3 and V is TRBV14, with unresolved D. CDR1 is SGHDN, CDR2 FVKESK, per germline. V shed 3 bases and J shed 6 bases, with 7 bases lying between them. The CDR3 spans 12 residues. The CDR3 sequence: CASSHAWDTQYF. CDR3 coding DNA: TGTGCCAGCAGCCACGCCTGGGATACGCAGTATTTT.

Here the CDR3 reads CASSLAPGIGYEQYF. DNA of the CDR3: TGCGCCAGCAGCTTGGCACCGGGAATCGGCTACGAGCAGTACTTC. The V gene is TRBV5-1, the J gene TRBJ2-7, with a weak D call TRBD2 (5 bases). The length of the CDR3 is 15 residues. Germline-derived CDR1 and CDR2 are SGHRS and YFSETQ. Trimming took off 0 bases at V and 3 bases at J, with 13 bases between the two ends.

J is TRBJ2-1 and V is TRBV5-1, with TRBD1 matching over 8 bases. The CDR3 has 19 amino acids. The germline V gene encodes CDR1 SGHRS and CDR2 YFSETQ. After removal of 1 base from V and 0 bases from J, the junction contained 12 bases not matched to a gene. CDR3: CASSLLQGGGTSSYNEQFF. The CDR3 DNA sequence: TGCGCCAGCAGCTTGCTACAGGGGGGCGGAACAAGCTCCTACAATGAGCAGTTCTTC.

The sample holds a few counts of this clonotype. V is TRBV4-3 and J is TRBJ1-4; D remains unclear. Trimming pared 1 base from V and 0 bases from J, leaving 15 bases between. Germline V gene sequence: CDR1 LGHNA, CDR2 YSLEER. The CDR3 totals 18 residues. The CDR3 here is CASSQGRAARATNEKLFF. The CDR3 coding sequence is TGCGCCAGCAGCCAAGGTCGGGCTGCACGAGCAACTAATGAAAAACTGTTTTTT.

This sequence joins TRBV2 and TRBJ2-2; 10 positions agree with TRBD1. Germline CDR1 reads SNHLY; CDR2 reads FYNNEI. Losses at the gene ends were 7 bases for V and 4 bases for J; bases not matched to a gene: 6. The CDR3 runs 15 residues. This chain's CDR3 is CASTRQGAATGELFF. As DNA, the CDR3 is TGTGCCAGCACCCGACAGGGGGCGGCCACCGGGGAGCTGTTTTTT.

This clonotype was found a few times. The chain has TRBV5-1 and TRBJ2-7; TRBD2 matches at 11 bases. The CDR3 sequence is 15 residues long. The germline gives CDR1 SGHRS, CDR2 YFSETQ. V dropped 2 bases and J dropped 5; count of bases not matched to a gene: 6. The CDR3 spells CASSFLLAGDNEQYF. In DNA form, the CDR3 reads TGCGCCAGCAGCTTCCTACTAGCGGGAGACAACGAGCAGTACTTC.

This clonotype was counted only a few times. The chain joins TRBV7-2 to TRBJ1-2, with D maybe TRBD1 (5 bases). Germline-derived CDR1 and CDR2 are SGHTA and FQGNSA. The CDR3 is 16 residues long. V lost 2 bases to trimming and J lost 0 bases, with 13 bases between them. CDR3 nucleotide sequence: TGTGCCAGCAGCTTATTTGGGGGACCGACTAACTATGGCTACACCTTC. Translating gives CASSLFGGPTNYGYTF. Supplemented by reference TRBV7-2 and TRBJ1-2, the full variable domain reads GAGVSQSPSNKVTEKGKDVELRCDPISGHTALYWYRQSLGQGLEFLIYFQGNSAPDKSGLPSDRFSAERTGGSVSTLTIQRTQQEDSAVYLCASSLFGGPTNYGYTFGSGTRLTVV.

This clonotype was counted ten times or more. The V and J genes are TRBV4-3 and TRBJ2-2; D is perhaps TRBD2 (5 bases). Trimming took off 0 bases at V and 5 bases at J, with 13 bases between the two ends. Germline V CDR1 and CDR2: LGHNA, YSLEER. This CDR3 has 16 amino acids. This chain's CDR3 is CASSQDVQRTTGELFF. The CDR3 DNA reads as TGCGCCAGCAGCCAAGATGTTCAGCGGACGACCGGGGAGCTGTTTTTT.

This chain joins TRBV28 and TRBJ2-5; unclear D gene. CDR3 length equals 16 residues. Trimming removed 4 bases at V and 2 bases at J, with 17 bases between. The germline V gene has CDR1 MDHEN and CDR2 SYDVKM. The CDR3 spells CASSSPSPPVQETQYF. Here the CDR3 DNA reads TGTGCCAGCAGTTCCCCCAGCCCGCCAGTTCAAGAGACCCAGTACTTC.

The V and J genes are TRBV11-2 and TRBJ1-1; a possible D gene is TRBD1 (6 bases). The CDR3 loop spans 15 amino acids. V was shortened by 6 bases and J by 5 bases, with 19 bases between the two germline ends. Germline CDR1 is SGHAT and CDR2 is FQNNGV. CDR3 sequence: CASRPVRQERTEAFF. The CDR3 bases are TGTGCCAGCAGGCCCGTTCGACAGGAACGTACTGAAGCTTTCTTT.

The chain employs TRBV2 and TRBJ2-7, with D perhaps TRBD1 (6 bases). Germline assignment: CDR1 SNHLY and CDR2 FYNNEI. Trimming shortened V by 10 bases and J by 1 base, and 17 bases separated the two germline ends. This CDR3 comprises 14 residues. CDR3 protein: CATLGGAPSYEQYF. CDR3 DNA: TGTGCCACCCTAGGGGGAGCTCCGTCCTACGAGCAGTACTTC.